The clone carrying this TCR beta chain was recorded many times. The antigen is undetermined. The entry originates in a study of blood T cells in healthy people across ages. Points from the study as a whole: Higher diversity and more naive CD4+ cells were features of long-lived donors, compared to aged donors.

The authors ran a second PCR of about 6 to 12 cycles using a sample-barcoded 5' primer and a J-beta primer mix. MiXCR, run by TCRdb on the 5' RACE reads, gives a single entry per CDR3 protein. The sample records fewer than 800,000 distinct CDR3 sequences, roughly 20% being singletons. Germline CDR1 reads SGHTA; CDR2 reads FQGNSA. V shed 5 bases and J 7 bases; nucleotides not matched to a gene: 5. CDR3 size: 13 residues. The V and J genes are TRBV7-2 and TRBJ1-5, with 7 bases matching TRBD1. This receptor was identified in a man between 65 and 85 years old in good health. The sample consisted of blood. The CDR3 DNA reads TGTGCCAGCAGCGTACAGGGGCGGCAGCCCCAGCATTTT. Protein sequence: CASSVQGRQPQHF.